These 16 T cell receptor beta chains were all obtained from the same sample, sequenced in a study of HIV-infected patients and healthy controls. No cell fractionation was done, so the repertoire covers all unsorted peripheral blood T cells. Alpha and beta constant-region primers primed reverse transcription of around 540 ng RNA. Separate chain-specific third strand synthesis with multiplexing indices produced the alpha and beta libraries. TCRdb passed the 5' RACE reads through MiXCR, listing each CDR3 protein once. There are around 5,800 distinct CDR3 sequences in the sample; roughly 10% occur only once, and 9.5% to 15% lies in the top ten. This sample comprised blood, obtained before antiretroviral therapy. All receptors come from an adult with HIV infection.

This clonotype has at least ten counts. The rearrangement joins TRBV6-5 to TRBJ2-1; D is unclear. Per the germline V gene, CDR1 is MNHEY and CDR2 is SVGAGI. Trimming pared 4 bases from V and 5 bases from J, leaving 9 bases between. The CDR3 consists of 13 residues. The DNA for the CDR3 is TGTGCCAGCAGTTCCCCGCCTCACAATGAGCAGTTCTTC. This sequence encodes CASSSPPHNEQFF.

This clonotype is classed as medium-sized. V and J are TRBV6-6 and TRBJ2-7; 8 bases are shared with TRBD2. The V segment lost 6 bases and the J segment 3 bases; nucleotides outside the gene matches: 7. Germline V gives CDR1 MNHNY, CDR2 SVGAGI (reference sequence). The CDR3 runs to 14 residues. The CDR3 is CASSHTSGFYEQYF. CDR3 bases: TGTGCCAGCAGCCACACTAGCGGTTTCTACGAGCAGTACTTC.

This clonotype is medium-sized (0.01 to 0.1%) within its sample. V is TRBV7-6 and J is TRBJ1-5; D gene uncertain. There are 14 residues in the CDR3. Deletions cut 2 bases from V and 1 base from J, with 6 bases between. The V gene's germline CDR1 is SGHVS and CDR2 FNYEAQ. CDR3 nucleotides: TGTGCCAGCAGCTTAAGTCGGAGCAATCAGCCCCAGCATTTT. It is translated as CASSLSRSNQPQHF.

The table lists this clonotype with many counts. The chain recombines TRBV3-1 with TRBJ2-7, with a possible D match to TRBD1 (5 bases). With 4 bases removed from V and 5 bases from J, the gap between germline ends came to 18 bases. The CDR3 is made up of 15 amino acids. CDR1 is LGHDT, CDR2 YNNKEL, per germline (reference sequence). CDR3 sequence reads: CASSPAVAGIHEQYF. CDR3 in DNA: TGTGCCAGCAGCCCTGCGGTAGCAGGGATCCACGAGCAGTACTTC.

The chain joins TRBV12-3 or TRBV12-4 to TRBJ1-1, with 8 bases aligning to TRBD1. After removal of 6 bases from V and 4 bases from J, the junction contained 1 base not matched to a gene. The CDR3 consists of 12 residues. CDR3 sequence (DNA): TGTGCCAGCAGCACAGGGGGCACTGAAGCTTTCTTT. It is translated as CASSTGGTEAFF.

By its share, this clonotype is medium-sized (0.01 to 0.1%). The rearrangement joins TRBV19 to TRBJ1-5, with a tentative D call TRBD1 (6 bases). Trimming shortened V by 3 bases and J by 6 bases, and 12 bases separated the two germline ends. The CDR3 consists of 14 residues. Germline CDR1 LNHDA, CDR2 SQIVND (reference sequence). This CDR3 is CASSILGGFQPQHF. The CDR3 nucleotides are TGTGCCAGTAGTATTTTAGGGGGGTTTCAGCCCCAGCATTTT.

This clonotype was recorded many times. The chain links TRBV5-4 to TRBJ2-5, with D possibly TRBD2 on 5 matching bases. There are 13 residues in the CDR3. Germline CDR1 is SGHNT and CDR2 is YYREEE (reference sequence). V was clipped by 0 bases and J by 2 bases, with 5 bases between them. CDR3 loop: CASSLGRQETQYF. CDR3 sequence (DNA): TGTGCCAGCAGCTTGGGGAGGCAAGAGACCCAGTACTTC. The entire variable domain, with the rest obtained from reference TRBV5-4 and TRBJ2-5, is as follows: ETGVTQSPTHLIKTRGQQVTLRCSSQSGHNTVSWYQQALGQGPQFIFQYYREEENGRGNFPPRFSGLQFPNYSSELNVNALELDDSALYLCASSLGRQETQYFGPGTRLLVL.

Judged by abundance, this clonotype is medium-sized. This chain joins TRBV2 and TRBJ1-1; a possible D gene is TRBD1 (5 bases). V lost 10 bases and J 8 bases, leaving 14 bases between the germline ends. Germline V lookup: CDR1 SNHLY, CDR2 FYNNEI. The CDR3 consists of 11 residues. This CDR3 reads CATTLGGEAFF. As DNA, the CDR3 is TGTGCCACCACCTTGGGGGGGGAAGCTTTCTTT.

This clonotype was seen ten or more times. V usage is TRBV15 and J usage is TRBJ2-3; D not resolved. CDR1 LNHNV and CDR2 YYDKDF come from the germline V gene (reference sequence). CDR3 length: 18 residues. The V end lost 0 bases, the J end lost 11 bases, and 27 bases lay between the germline ends. CDR3: CATSRDSLSGRSRSGQYF. The CDR3 DNA is TGTGCCACCAGCAGAGATTCCCTTAGTGGTCGGAGCAGGTCGGGGCAGTATTTT.

By share, this clonotype ranks as medium-sized. J is TRBJ2-7 and V is TRBV6-2 or TRBV6-3; D is uncertain. The V gene's germline CDR1 is MNHEY and CDR2 SVGEGT. The CDR3 is 15 residues long. Deletions cut 0 bases from V and 2 bases from J, with 11 bases between. This CDR3 reads CASSYSPGQTYEQYF. The CDR3 DNA is TGTGCCAGCAGTTACTCTCCAGGTCAGACCTACGAGCAGTACTTC.

This clonotype came up many times. The chain has TRBV19 and TRBJ1-5; tentatively, D is TRBD1 (6 bases). The germline V gene has CDR1 LNHDA and CDR2 SQIVND (reference sequence). V lost 3 bases and J lost 2, with 14 bases in between. The CDR3 runs to 16 residues. CDR3 coding DNA: TGTGCCAGTAGTATGGCACAGGGACAACGCAATCAGCCCCAGCATTTT. Translation: CASSMAQGQRNQPQHF.

By frequency in the sample, this clonotype is medium-sized. In nucleotides, the CDR3 is TGCAGTGCCCCCACCCCTCCCGGACTAGCGGGGCGCACAGATACGCAGTATTTT. Residues: CSAPTPPGLAGRTDTQYF. The chain has TRBV20-1 and TRBJ2-3, with TRBD2 identical over 12 bases. In germline, CDR1 is DFQATT, CDR2 SNEGSKA (reference sequence). The CDR3 loop spans 18 amino acids. V shed 6 bases and J 1 base; nucleotides not matched to a gene: 14.

This chain links TRBV6-1 with TRBJ1-2; 7 positions agree with TRBD1. The CDR3 sequence is 18 residues long. V trimming: 1 base; J trimming: 2 bases; junction bases outside the gene matches: 13. Germline CDR1 and CDR2: MNHNS and SASEGT. The CDR3 region has the DNA TGTGCCAGCAGTGAAGGGAGGGACAGCCCCCGGGCGAACTATGGCTACACCTTC. Amino acids: CASSEGRDSPRANYGYTF.

Judged by abundance, this clonotype is medium-sized. This rearrangement joins TRBV7-2 to TRBJ2-3; D uncertain. Germline V lookup: CDR1 SGHTA, CDR2 FQGNSA. V lost 1 base and J lost 0, with 2 bases in between. The CDR3 runs 13 residues. CDR3 in DNA: TGTGCCAGCAGCTTAGATAGCACAGATACGCAGTATTTT. This sequence encodes CASSLDSTDTQYF.

The V gene is TRBV27, the J gene TRBJ1-5, with a tentative D call TRBD1 (5 bases). This CDR3 region has 14 residues. CDR1 and CDR2 (germline): MNHEY, SMNVEV (reference sequence). Trimming removed 5 bases at V and 8 bases at J, with 16 bases between. CDR3 DNA: TGTGCCAGCAGTCGCACAGGAACCCCTGAGCCCCAGCATTTT. Its translation is CASSRTGTPEPQHF.

This clonotype is termed medium-sized. This chain uses TRBV9 with TRBJ1-2; D unclear. CDR1 SGDLS and CDR2 YYNGEE come from the germline V gene. The CDR3 consists of 14 residues. Trimming took off 0 bases at V and 4 bases at J, with 10 bases between the two ends. The CDR3 loop is CASSVEDRVYGYTF. The CDR3 coding sequence is TGTGCCAGCAGCGTAGAGGACCGAGTCTATGGCTACACCTTC.